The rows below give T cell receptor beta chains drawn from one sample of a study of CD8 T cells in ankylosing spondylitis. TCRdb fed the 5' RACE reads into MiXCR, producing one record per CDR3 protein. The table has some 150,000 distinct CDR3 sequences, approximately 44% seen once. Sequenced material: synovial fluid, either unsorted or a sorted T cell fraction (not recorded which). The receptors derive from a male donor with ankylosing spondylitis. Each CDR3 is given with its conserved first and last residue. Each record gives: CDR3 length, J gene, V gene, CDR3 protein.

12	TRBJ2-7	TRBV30	CAWSVVGYEQYF
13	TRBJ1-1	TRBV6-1	CASSHRENTEAFF
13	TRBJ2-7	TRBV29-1	CSVETSAGYEQYF
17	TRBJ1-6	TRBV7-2	CASSLAFGRRTHSPLHF
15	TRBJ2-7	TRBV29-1	CSVEGLAGHSYEQYF
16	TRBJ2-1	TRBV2	CASSESSGRLRDEQFF
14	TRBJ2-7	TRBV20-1	CSAGEREPSYEQYF
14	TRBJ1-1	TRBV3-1	CASRSRPLNTEAFF
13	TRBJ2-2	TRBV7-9	CASTQAVIGELFF
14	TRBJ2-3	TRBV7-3	CASSFAGNTDTQYF
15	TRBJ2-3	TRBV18	CASSPVGEGSDTQYF
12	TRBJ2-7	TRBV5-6	CASSWRGYEQYF
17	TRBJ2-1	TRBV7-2	CASSLRAGAHSYNEQFF
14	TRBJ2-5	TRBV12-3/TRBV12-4	CASSPTGEEETQYF
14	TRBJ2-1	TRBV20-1	CSARKAGTDNEQFF
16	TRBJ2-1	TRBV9	CASSPWTGGSYNEQFF
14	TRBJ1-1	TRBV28	CASSSVSGWTEAFF
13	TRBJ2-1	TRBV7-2	CASGRTNYNEQFF
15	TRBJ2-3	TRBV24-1	CATSDTGEPQVTQYF
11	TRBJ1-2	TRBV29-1	CSVDRTDGYTF
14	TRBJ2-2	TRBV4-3	CASRYSANTGELFF
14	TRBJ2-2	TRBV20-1	CSAVTDPNTGELFF
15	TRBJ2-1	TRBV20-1	CSAKQGASAPNEQFF
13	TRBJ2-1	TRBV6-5	CASSYPGGNEQFF
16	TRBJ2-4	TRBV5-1	CASRRGGGLAKNIQYF
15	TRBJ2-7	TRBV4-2	CASSQVWDRNYEQYF
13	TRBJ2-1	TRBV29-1	CSVRPLPYNEQFF
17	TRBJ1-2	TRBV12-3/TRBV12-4	CASSVNPPGQGARGYTF
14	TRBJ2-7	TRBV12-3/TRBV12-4	CASSFAGGFGEQYF